Sequencing of this T cell receptor (beta chain) was carried out in a study of blood T cell repertoires in COVID-19. Overall study: Whether acute or convalescent, the COVID-19 samples came from the United States, Italy and Spain. T cells, B-cell-depleted T cells, or PBMCs supplied cDNA or gDNA.

Original data processing: Amplification with reference gene primers provided the estimates of nucleated cell counts. Clones were read by immunoSEQ multiplex PCR, and TCRdb kept only the in-frame ones, dropping some. V and J calls and clone size are given by that table; D and trimming were obtained from the DNA. This table has 20,000 to 30,000 clones, about 90% appearing once. Trimming removed 6 bases from V and 3 bases from J; junction bases left unmatched: 7. This CDR3 spans 14 amino acids. Per germline, CDR1 KGHSH and CDR2 LQKENI. V and J are TRBV18 and TRBJ1-2; TRBD1 matches at 7 bases. The receptor's source is a man between 65 and 85 years old with acute or convalescent COVID-19. The material sequenced was peripheral blood. DNA for the CDR3: TGTGCCAGCTCCCAGGGGGTTTATGACTATGGCTACACCTTC. Protein sequence: CASSQGVYDYGYTF. The variable domain in full, completed from reference TRBV18 and TRBJ1-2, reads NAGVMQNPRHLVRRRGQEARLRCSPMKGHSHVYWYRQLPEEGLKFMVYLQKENIIDESGMPKERFSAEFPKEGPSILRIQQVVRGDSAAYFCASSQGVYDYGYTFGSGTRLTVV.